These 16 T cell receptor beta chains originate from one sample sequenced in a study of T cell responses to AZD1222 COVID-19 vaccine. Measured with immunoSEQ multiplex PCR; TCRdb has only the in-frame clones, and not every one. The data contain roughly 120,000 clones, 65% to 85% of them singletons. Source: peripheral blood, taken on day 0 of AZD1222 vaccination. The receptors stem from an adult in good health.

This clone was observed a few times. This chain joins TRBV28 and TRBJ1-5; the D is unclear. Trimming shortened V by 3 bases and J by 0 bases, and 6 bases separated the two germline ends. Germline CDR1 and CDR2: MDHEN and SYDVKM. The CDR3 runs 14 residues. CDR3 loop: CASSFRSSNQPQHF. CDR3 bases: TGTGCCAGCAGTTTCCGCTCTAGCAATCAGCCCCAGCATTTT.

The chain couples TRBV10-3 to TRBJ1-4, with a possible D match to TRBD1 (6 bases). Germline values: CDR1 ENHRY, CDR2 SYGVKD. The CDR3 contains 14 residues. Between the trimmed V and J ends, which lost 5 bases and 2 bases, there was a span of 9 bases. The CDR3 DNA reads TGTGCCATCAGTCCACAGGGTACTAATGAAAAACTGTTTTTT. Translated: CAISPQGTNEKLFF.

This clone was observed a few times. The V gene is TRBV9, the J gene TRBJ2-1, with D tentatively TRBD2 (7 bases). Germline CDR1 and CDR2: SGDLS and YYNGEE. The CDR3 sequence is 15 residues long. The V end lost 3 bases, the J end lost 7 bases, and 17 bases lay between the germline ends. CDR3 loop: CASSGQRGGANEQFF. The CDR3 DNA sequence: TGTGCCAGCAGCGGGCAGCGAGGGGGGGCAAATGAGCAGTTCTTC.

V and J are TRBV3-1 (or the pseudogene TRBV3-2) and TRBJ2-7; D is perhaps TRBD1 (6 bases). The germline V gene encodes CDR1 LGHDT and CDR2 YNNKEL (reference sequence). V lost 3 bases to trimming and J lost 2 bases, with 20 bases between them. The CDR3 is made up of 17 amino acids. CDR3 sequence: CASSHHGTIKSPYEQYF. CDR3 sequence (DNA): TGTGCCAGCAGCCACCACGGGACAATCAAATCCCCCTACGAGCAGTACTTC.

The gene calls are TRBV18 and TRBJ1-4; 9 nucleotides line up with TRBD1. Germline CDR1 is KGHSH and CDR2 is LQKENI. Trimming took 6 bases from V and 8 from J; bases not matched to a gene: 10. The CDR3 length is 15 residues. In DNA form, the CDR3 reads TGTGCCAGCTCGTCGACAGGGGGTCAGGGCGAAAAACTGTTTTTT. This sequence encodes CASSSTGGQGEKLFF.

V gene TRBV28 combines with J gene TRBJ1-1; no firm D call. Germline V gives CDR1 MDHEN, CDR2 SYDVKM. The CDR3 spans 12 residues. Deletions cut 10 bases from V and 7 bases from J, with 16 bases between. CDR3 in amino acids: CATSVRVGEAFF. CDR3 nucleotides: TGTGCCACCTCGGTGAGGGTGGGTGAAGCTTTCTTT.

The V call is TRBV2, the J call TRBJ1-4; 7 bases are a match to TRBD1. The CDR3 sequence is 15 residues long. Germline V gives CDR1 SNHLY, CDR2 FYNNEI. Losses at the gene ends were 6 bases for V and 7 bases for J; bases not matched to a gene: 11. The CDR3 coding sequence is TGTGCCAGCAGAAGAACAGGGGATTCGGGTGAAAAACTGTTTTTT. It translates to CASRRTGDSGEKLFF.

DNA for the CDR3: TGTGCCAGCAGTGACGGGCGAGGCAGGTCCTCATACAATGAGCAGTTCTTC. Translating gives CASSDGRGRSSYNEQFF. This chain links TRBV6-4 with TRBJ2-1; no reliable D call. CDR1 and CDR2 from the germline V gene are MRHNA and SNTAGT. Trimming cost V 2 bases and J 4 bases, with 18 bases left between them. This CDR3 region has 17 residues.

The chain joins TRBV19 to TRBJ2-1; D may be TRBD1 (6 bases). The CDR3 consists of 16 residues. Trimming shortened V by 5 bases and J by 2 bases, and 16 bases separated the two germline ends. Germline V gene data show CDR1 as LNHDA and CDR2 as SQIVND (reference sequence). The CDR3 nucleotides read TGTGCCAGTAGTTCCTGGACAGCCACAACCTACAATGAGCAGTTCTTC. This translates into CASSSWTATTYNEQFF. The variable domain in full, with the rest retrieved from reference TRBV19 and TRBJ2-1, is DGGITQSPKYLFRKEGQNVTLSCEQNLNHDAMYWYRQDPGQGLRLIYYSQIVNDFQKGDIAEGYSVSREKKESFPLTVTSAQKNPTAFYLCASSSWTATTYNEQFFGPGTRLTVL.

The J gene is TRBJ2-4, the V gene TRBV11-2, with 7 bases fitting TRBD2. This CDR3 is built from 14 residues. J lost 6 bases, V lost 5 bases, and 7 bases had no gene match. Germline V gene sequence: CDR1 SGHAT, CDR2 FQNNGV. CDR3 in amino acids: CASSPTTSVNIQYF. Written as DNA, the CDR3 is TGTGCCAGCAGCCCCACTACTAGCGTAAACATTCAGTACTTC.

The chain is built from TRBV28 and TRBJ1-1; TRBD1 aligns across 12 bases. Trimming cost V 4 bases and J 10 bases; bases outside gene matches: 10. Germline values: CDR1 MDHEN, CDR2 SYDVKM. The CDR3 consists of 15 residues. The CDR3 nucleotides read TGTGCCAGCAGTTCGTCCGGGACAGGGGGCCTAGGAGCTTTCTTT. Translating gives CASSSSGTGGLGAFF.

V usage is TRBV7-9 and J usage is TRBJ1-4, with 8 positions matching TRBD1. V was clipped by 4 bases and J by 4 bases; unmatched bases: 5. The germline gives CDR1 SEHNR, CDR2 FQNEAQ (reference sequence). There are 15 residues in the CDR3. The CDR3 reads CASSSWTGSNEKLFF. In DNA, the CDR3 is TGTGCCAGCAGCTCCTGGACAGGGAGTAATGAAAAACTGTTTTTT.

This chain joins TRBV13 and TRBJ1-1, with TRBD1 as a possible D gene (5 bases). CDR3 length equals 15 residues. Germline CDR1 is PRHDT and CDR2 is FYEKMQ (reference sequence). Trimming took 2 bases from V and 3 from J, leaving 13 bases between them. CDR3 sequence reads: CASSLWLGVDTEAFF. CDR3 bases: TGTGCCAGCAGCTTATGGTTAGGGGTGGACACTGAAGCTTTCTTT.

CDR3 loop: CATSRASSGPFYEQYF. Here the CDR3 DNA reads TGTGCCACCAGCAGAGCCTCTAGCGGGCCATTCTACGAGCAGTACTTC. The V call is TRBV15, the J call TRBJ2-7, with 8 bases matching TRBD2. V lost 1 base and J lost 3; bases outside the gene matches: 8. Looked up from germline, CDR1 is LNHNV and CDR2 is YYDKDF (reference sequence). There are 16 residues in the CDR3.

The V call is TRBV28, the J call TRBJ2-7, with TRBD2 matching 9 bases. The J segment lost 4 bases and the V segment lost 7 bases, leaving 8 bases of the junction unmatched. This CDR3 is 14 amino acids long. The germline V gene encodes CDR1 MDHEN and CDR2 SYDVKM. The CDR3 nucleotides are TGTGCCAGCACAATAGCGGGAGCGATTTACGAGCAGTACTTC. Translation: CASTIAGAIYEQYF.

The table lists this clone with a count of one. The chain carries TRBV9 and TRBJ2-7; D is unclear. Germline V lookup: CDR1 SGDLS, CDR2 YYNGEE. There are 15 residues in the CDR3. Trimming left V 4 bases short and J 2 bases short, with 16 bases between. CDR3 sequence: CASSPAHDPAYEQYF. The CDR3 region has the DNA TGTGCCAGCAGCCCAGCCCACGACCCGGCCTACGAGCAGTACTTC.